This T cell receptor (beta chain) was sequenced during a study of monozygotic twins with inflammatory bowel disease. Germline V gives CDR1 SGHTA, CDR2 FQGNSA. This CDR3 is 16 amino acids long. TCRdb reprocessed the 5' RACE reads and keeps a single row for each CDR3 protein, giving no DNA. The repertoire table contains approximately 330,000 distinct CDR3 sequences. V and J are TRBV7-2 and TRBJ2-5; TCRdb indicates TRBD2, and absent DNA this call remains unverified. Sequencing input: blood. The sequence came from a human donor with ulcerative colitis or Crohn's disease, or a healthy co-twin of an affected twin (not recorded which). The CDR3 protein is CASSSRLAGGWETQYF.